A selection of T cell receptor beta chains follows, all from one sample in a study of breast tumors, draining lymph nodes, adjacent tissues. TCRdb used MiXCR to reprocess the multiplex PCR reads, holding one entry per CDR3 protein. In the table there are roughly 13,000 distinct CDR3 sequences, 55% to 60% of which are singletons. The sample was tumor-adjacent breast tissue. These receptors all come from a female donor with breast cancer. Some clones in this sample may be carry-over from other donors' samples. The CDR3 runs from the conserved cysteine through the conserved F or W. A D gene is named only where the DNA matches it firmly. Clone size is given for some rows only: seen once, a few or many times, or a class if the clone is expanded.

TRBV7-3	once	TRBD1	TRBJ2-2	TGTGCCAGCAGGTCACAGGGGGCGGGCACCGGGGAGCTGTTTTTT	CASRSQGAGTGELFF
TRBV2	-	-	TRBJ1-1	TGTGCCAGCAACCGCGAGTCGGCCACTGAAGCTTTCTTT	CASNRESATEAFF
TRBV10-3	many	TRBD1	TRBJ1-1	TGTGCCATCAATAGACAGGGGGGAACTGAAGCTTTCTTT	CAINRQGGTEAFF
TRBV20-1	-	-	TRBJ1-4	TGCAGTGCTGCCGGGGTTTGGGCTAATGAAAAACTGTTTTTT	CSAAGVWANEKLFF
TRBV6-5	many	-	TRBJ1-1	TGTGCCAGCAGTTCGTGGGGGATGAACACTGAAGCTTTCTTT	CASSSWGMNTEAFF
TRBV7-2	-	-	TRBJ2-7	TGTGCCAGCAGCTTTGACCCCGACGCGCAGGTCTTC	CASSFDPDAQVF
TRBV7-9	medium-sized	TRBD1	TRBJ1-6	TGTGCCAGCAGCCGACAGGGGTACAATTCACCCCTCCACTTT	CASSRQGYNSPLHF
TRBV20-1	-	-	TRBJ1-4	TGCAGTGCTAGTAGCAGGGAGAATGAAAAACTGTTTTTT	CSASSRENEKLFF
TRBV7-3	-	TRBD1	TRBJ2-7	TGTGCCAGCAGCTTAGCCACAGGGGTTCACGAGCAGTACTTC	CASSLATGVHEQYF
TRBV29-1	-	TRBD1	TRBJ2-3	TGCAGCGTTTACGGGACAGCGGAGGACGCGCAGTATTTT	CSVYGTAEDAQYF
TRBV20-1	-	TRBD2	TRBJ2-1	TGCAGTGCTAGAGGTAGCGGGGACTACAATGAGCAGTTCTTC	CSARGSGDYNEQFF
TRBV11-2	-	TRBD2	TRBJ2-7	TGTGCCAGCAGCCTTAGCGGGAGGGAAGGTTACGAGCAGTACTTC	CASSLSGREGYEQYF
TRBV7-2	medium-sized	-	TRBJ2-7	TGTGCCAGCAGCTTAGGACTACTCTACGAGCAGTACTTC	CASSLGLLYEQYF
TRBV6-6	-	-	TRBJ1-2	TGTGCCAGCAGTTTCGACACCTATGGCTACACCTTC	CASSFDTYGYTF
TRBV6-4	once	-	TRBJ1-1	TGTGCCAGCAGGACGACAGAAGAGAACACTGAAGCTTTCTTT	CASRTTEENTEAFF
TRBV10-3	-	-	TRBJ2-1	TGTGCCATCAGTGATCCGAGCAATGAGCAGTTCTTC	CAISDPSNEQFF
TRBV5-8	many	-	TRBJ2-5	TGTGCCAGCAGCTTCCGGGACACCCAAGAGACCCGGTACTTC	CASSFRDTQETRYF
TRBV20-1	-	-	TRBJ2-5	TGCAGTGCTAGCCAGGACAACCAAGAGACCCAGTACTTC	CSASQDNQETQYF
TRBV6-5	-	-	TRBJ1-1	TGTGCCAGCAGTTACGCGGGGAACACTGAAGCTTTCTTT	CASSYAGNTEAFF
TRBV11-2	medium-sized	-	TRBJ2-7	TGTGCCAGCAGCTCTGAGGGACGGCACTACGAGCAGTACTTC	CASSSEGRHYEQYF
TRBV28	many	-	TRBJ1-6	TGTGCCAGCAGTACAGGACCCCCCTATAATTCACCCCTCCACTTT	CASSTGPPYNSPLHF
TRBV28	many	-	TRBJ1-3	TGTGCCAGCAGTTTAGATCAGGGTGTTGGAAACACCATATATTTT	CASSLDQGVGNTIYF
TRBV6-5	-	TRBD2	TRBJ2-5	TGTGCCAGCAGTCGCCTCAAACGGACTAGCGATGACGAGACCCAGTACTTC	CASSRLKRTSDDETQYF
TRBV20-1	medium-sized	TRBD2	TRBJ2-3	TGCAGTGCTAGACACTCCGGGACTAGTCTCGGTACGCAGTATTTT	CSARHSGTSLGTQYF
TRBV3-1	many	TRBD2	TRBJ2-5	TGTGCCAGCAGCCAAGATTCCCTAGCGGGAGCGGGGGAGACCCAGTACTTC	CASSQDSLAGAGETQYF
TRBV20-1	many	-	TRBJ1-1	TGCAGTGCTACACTGGTGGGGGGCGGTGGGGTGAGATGGACTGAAGCTTTCTTT	CSATLVGGGGVRWTEAFF
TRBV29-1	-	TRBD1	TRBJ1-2	TGCAGCGTTTACGGGACAGCGCGCGTAAACTATGGCTACACCTTC	CSVYGTARVNYGYTF
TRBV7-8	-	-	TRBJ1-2	TGTGCCAGAAGCTTAGCGTTAGGCCCTAACTATGGCTACACCTTC	CARSLALGPNYGYTF
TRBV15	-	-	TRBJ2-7	TGTGCCACCAGCAGCGTCGGCCATGGGACCTACGAGCAGTACTTC	CATSSVGHGTYEQYF
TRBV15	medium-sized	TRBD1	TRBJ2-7	TGTGCCGTTAGGGACAGGTTATGGGAGCAGTACTTC	CAVRDRLWEQYF
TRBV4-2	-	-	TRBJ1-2	TGTGCCAGCAGCCAAGATTGGCAGGGCGCCTATGGCTACACCTTC	CASSQDWQGAYGYTF
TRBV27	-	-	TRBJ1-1	TGTGCCAGTAAGTCTGTAGATGCTGAAGCTTTCTTT	CASKSVDAEAFF
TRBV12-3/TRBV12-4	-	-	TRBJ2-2	TGTGCCAGCAGTCCCACCCCCGGGGAGCTGTTTTTT	CASSPTPGELFF
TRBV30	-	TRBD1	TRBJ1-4	TGTGCCTGGACAACAGGGGCAGGTGAAAAACTGTTTTTT	CAWTTGAGEKLFF
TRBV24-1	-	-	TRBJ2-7	TGTGCCACCAGTGATTTGTATTGGTCTCAGGGATCCTACGAGCAGTACTTC	CATSDLYWSQGSYEQYF
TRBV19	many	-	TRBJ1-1	TGTGCCTCATATAGTTGGACATACGGGGTGAACACTGAAGCTTTCTTT	CASYSWTYGVNTEAFF
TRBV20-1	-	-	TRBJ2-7	TGCAGTGCTAGACTTATATACGAGCAGTCCTTC	CSARLIYEQSF
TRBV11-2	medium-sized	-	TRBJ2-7	TGTGCCAGCAGCCGTGACCCTAGGTTGGAGCAGTACTTC	CASSRDPRLEQYF
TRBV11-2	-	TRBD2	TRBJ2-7	TGTGCCAGCAGCTTAGAGCCGACTAGCGGCGCCTACGAGCAGTACTTC	CASSLEPTSGAYEQYF
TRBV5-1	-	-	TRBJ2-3	TGCGCCAGCAGCTTAGACCCAGCCACACCAGATACGCAGTATTTT	CASSLDPATPDTQYF
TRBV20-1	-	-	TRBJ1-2	TGCAGTGCTAGAGAGTCCCAGCGCTATGGCTACACCTTC	CSARESQRYGYTF
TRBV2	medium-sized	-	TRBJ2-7	TGTGCCAGCAGTGAAGACCTGGCGAACGAGCAGTACTTC	CASSEDLANEQYF
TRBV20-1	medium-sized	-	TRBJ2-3	TGCAGTGCTAGAAGACAGATTAGCACAGATACGCAGTATTTT	CSARRQISTDTQYF
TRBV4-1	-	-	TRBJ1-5	TGCGCCAGCAGCCAAGGGACAGCCTCCTATCAGCCCCAGCATTTT	CASSQGTASYQPQHF
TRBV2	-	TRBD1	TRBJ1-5	TGTGCCAGCACTACAGGGGTTGATCAGCCCCAGCATTTT	CASTTGVDQPQHF
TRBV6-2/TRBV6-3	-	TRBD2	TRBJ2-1	TGTGCCAGCAGTTCCAGGGGACTAGCGGGAGGGATCTACAATGAGCAGTTCTTC	CASSSRGLAGGIYNEQFF
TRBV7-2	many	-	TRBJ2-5	TGTGCCAGCAGCTCCTTCGGGGGATGGGAGACCCAGTACTTC	CASSSFGGWETQYF
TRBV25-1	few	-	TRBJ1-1	TGTGCCAGCAGTGAACCCACCTGGGGGGGCAGGGACAATACTGAAGCTTTCTTT	CASSEPTWGGRDNTEAFF